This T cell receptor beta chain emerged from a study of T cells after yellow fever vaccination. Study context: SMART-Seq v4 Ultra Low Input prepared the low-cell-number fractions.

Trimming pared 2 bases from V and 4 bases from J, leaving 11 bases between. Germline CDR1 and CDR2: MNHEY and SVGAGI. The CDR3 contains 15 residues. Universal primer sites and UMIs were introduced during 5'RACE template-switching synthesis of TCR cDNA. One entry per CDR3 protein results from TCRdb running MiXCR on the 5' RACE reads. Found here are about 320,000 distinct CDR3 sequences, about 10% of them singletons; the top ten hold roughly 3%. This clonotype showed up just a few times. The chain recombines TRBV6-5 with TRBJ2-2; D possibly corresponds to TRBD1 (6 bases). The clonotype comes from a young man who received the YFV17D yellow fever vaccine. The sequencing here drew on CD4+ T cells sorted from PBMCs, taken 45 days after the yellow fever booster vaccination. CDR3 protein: CASSYRGTGTGELFF. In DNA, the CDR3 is TGTGCCAGCAGTTACAGGGGGACGGGCACCGGGGAGCTGTTTTTT.